The source of this TCR beta chain is a study of blood T cell repertoires in COVID-19. The wider study: The analysed material was cDNA or gDNA that came from T cells, B-cell-depleted T cells, or PBMCs.

V was trimmed by 5 bases and J by 7 bases, leaving 11 bases between them. This CDR3 contains 12 residues. Germline CDR1 and CDR2: SGHTA and FQGNSA. Sequencing was performed with immunoSEQ multiplex PCR; in TCRdb, only in-frame clones are kept and a portion is missing. Of about 95,000 clones in the sample, around nine tenths are singletons; the top ten hold over 5%. Followed longitudinally, the Seattle patients had been enrolled during active infection. V is TRBV7-2 and J is TRBJ1-2; D remains unclear. The sequenced sample consisted of peripheral blood. The origin of this receptor is a man in his 60s with COVID-19, enrolled during active disease. CDR3 DNA: TGTGCCAGCAGCGTTGAGGTGGTTGGCTACACCTTC. Residues: CASSVEVVGYTF.